This T cell receptor beta chain originates from a study of blood T cell repertoires in COVID-19. The wider study: Samples of COVID-19 (acute and convalescent) were obtained from the United States, Italy and Spain. PBMCs, B-cell-depleted T cells, or T cells provided the cDNA or gDNA that made up the material.

In Seattle, patients joined the study during active infection and were tracked longitudinally. In the original workflow: Nucleated cell number was recorded as an estimate derived from reference gene primer amplification. Repertoires were generated with immunoSEQ multiplex PCR, while TCRdb's copy carries only in-frame clones and drops some. V and J calls and clone size are copied from that table; D and trimming were computed from the DNA. The top ten hold around 2.1% of the sample, which has 80,000 to 100,000 clones, about 91% seen once. Trimming pared 1 base from V and 0 bases from J, leaving 4 bases between. CDR1 is KGHSH and CDR2 is LQKENI in the germline V gene. The CDR3 sequence is 15 residues long.

J is TRBJ2-6 and V is TRBV18; D unclear. The sample consisted of peripheral blood. The TCR comes from a man aged 50 or older with COVID-19, enrolled during active disease. Here the CDR3 reads CASSPLSSGANVLTF. CDR3 bases: TGTGCCAGCTCACCACTGAGCTCTGGGGCCAACGTCCTGACTTTC.